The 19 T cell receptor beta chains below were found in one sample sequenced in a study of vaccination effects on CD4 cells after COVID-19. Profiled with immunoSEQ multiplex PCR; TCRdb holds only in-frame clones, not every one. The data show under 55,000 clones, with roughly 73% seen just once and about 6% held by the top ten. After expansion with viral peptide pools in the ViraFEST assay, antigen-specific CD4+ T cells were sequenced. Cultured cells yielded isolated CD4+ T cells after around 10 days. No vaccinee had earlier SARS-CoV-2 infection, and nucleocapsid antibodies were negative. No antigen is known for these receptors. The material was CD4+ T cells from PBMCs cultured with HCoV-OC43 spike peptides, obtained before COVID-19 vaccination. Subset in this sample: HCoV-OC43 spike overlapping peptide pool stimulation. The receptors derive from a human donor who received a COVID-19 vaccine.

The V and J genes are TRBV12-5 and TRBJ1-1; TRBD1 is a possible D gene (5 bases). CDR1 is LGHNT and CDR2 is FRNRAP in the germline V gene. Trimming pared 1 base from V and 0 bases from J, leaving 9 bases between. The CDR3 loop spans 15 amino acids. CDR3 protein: CASGLGGSVNTEAFF. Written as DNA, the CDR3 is TGTGCTAGTGGTTTGGGGGGGTCGGTGAACACTGAAGCTTTCTTT.

CDR3 region: CASRPASGNTIYF. CDR3 in DNA: TGTGCCAGCAGACCGGCCTCTGGAAACACCATATATTTT. This chain connects TRBV27 to TRBJ1-3; D call uncertain. Trimming took 6 bases from V and 0 from J, leaving 6 bases between them. CDR3 length: 13 amino acids. In germline, CDR1 is MNHEY, CDR2 SMNVEV (reference sequence).

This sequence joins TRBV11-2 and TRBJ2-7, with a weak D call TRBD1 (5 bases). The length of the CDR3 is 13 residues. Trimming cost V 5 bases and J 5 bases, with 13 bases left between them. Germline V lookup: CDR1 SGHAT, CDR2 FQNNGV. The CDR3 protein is CASSLPGRDEQYV. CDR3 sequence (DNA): TGTGCCAGCAGCCTCCCGGGCAGGGACGAGCAGTACGTC.

The CDR3 DNA reads as TGTGCCAGCAGTCCCCCCCGGGGTAGCAATCAGCCCCAGCATTTT. It yields the protein CASSPPRGSNQPQHF. The genes are TRBV6-2 or TRBV6-3 and TRBJ1-5; D remains unclear. This CDR3 has 15 amino acids. CDR1 is MNHEY, CDR2 SVGEGT, per germline. V was trimmed by 5 bases and J by 0 bases, leaving 11 bases between them.

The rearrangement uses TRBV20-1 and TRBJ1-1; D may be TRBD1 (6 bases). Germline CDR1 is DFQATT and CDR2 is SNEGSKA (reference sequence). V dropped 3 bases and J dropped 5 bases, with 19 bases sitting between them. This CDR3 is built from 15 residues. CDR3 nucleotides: TGCAGTGCTAGTAGGGGAGGGGGTCGTCGGACTGAAGCTTTCTTT. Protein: CSASRGGGRRTEAFF.

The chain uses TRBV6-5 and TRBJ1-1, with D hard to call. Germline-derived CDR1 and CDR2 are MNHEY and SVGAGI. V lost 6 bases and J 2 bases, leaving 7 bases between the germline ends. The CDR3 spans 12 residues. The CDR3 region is CASRKGNTEAFF. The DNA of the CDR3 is TGTGCCAGCAGGAAGGGAAACACTGAAGCTTTCTTT.

CDR3 protein: CASSGTGDQPQHF. The CDR3 nucleotides read TGTGCCAGTAGTGGTACAGGAGATCAGCCCCAGCATTTT. V is TRBV19 and J is TRBJ1-5; the D gene is possibly TRBD1 (5 bases). The CDR3 is 13 residues long. Trimming shortened V by 5 bases and J by 5 bases, and 10 bases separated the two germline ends. Germline CDR1 LNHDA, CDR2 SQIVND (reference sequence).

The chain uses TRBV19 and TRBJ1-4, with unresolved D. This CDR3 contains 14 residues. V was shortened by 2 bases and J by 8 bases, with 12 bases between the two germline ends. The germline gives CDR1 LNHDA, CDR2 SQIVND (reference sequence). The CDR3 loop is CASSIPDQGEKLFF. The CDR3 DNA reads TGTGCCAGTAGTATACCTGACCAAGGGGAAAAACTGTTTTTT.

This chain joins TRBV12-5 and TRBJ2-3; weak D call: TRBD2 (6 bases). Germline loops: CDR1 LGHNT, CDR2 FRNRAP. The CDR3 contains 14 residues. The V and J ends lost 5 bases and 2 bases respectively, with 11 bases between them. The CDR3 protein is CASGPGTLTDTQYF. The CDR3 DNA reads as TGTGCTAGTGGTCCCGGGACTCTCACAGATACGCAGTATTTT. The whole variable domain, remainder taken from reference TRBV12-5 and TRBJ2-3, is DARVTQTPRHKVTEMGQEVTMRCQPILGHNTVFWYRQTMMQGLELLAYFRNRAPLDDSGMPKDRFSAEMPDATLATLKIQPSEPRDSAVYFCASGPGTLTDTQYFGPGTRLTVL.

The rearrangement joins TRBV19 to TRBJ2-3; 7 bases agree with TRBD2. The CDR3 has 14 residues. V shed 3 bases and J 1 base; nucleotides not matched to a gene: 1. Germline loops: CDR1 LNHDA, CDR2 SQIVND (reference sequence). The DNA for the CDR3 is TGTGCCAGTAGTATCAGCGGGGGCACAGATACGCAGTATTTT. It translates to CASSISGGTDTQYF.

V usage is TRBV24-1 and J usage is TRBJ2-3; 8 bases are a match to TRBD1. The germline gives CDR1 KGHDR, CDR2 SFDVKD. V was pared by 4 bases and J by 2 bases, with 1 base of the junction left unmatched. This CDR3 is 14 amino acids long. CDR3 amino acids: CATSEGQDTDTQYF. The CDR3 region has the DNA TGTGCCACCAGTGAGGGACAGGACACAGATACGCAGTATTTT.

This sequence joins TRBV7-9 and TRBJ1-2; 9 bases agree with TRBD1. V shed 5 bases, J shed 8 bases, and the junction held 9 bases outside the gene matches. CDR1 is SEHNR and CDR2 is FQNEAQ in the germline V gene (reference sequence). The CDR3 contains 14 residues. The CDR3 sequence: CASSASTQGAGYTF. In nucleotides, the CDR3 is TGTGCCAGCAGCGCCAGCACACAGGGGGCCGGCTACACCTTC.

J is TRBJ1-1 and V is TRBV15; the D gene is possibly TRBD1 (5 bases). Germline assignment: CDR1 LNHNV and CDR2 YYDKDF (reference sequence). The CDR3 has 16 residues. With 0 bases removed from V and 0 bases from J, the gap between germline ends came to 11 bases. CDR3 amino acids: CATSRDVGLLNTEAFF. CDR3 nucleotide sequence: TGTGCCACCAGCAGAGATGTGGGGCTTCTGAACACTGAAGCTTTCTTT.

DNA for the CDR3: TGTGCCAGCACCCCGGACGGAAATCAGCCCCAGCATTTT. This translates into CASTPDGNQPQHF. The rearrangement links TRBV12-3 or TRBV12-4 to TRBJ1-5; D unresolved. V lost 7 bases and J 4 bases, leaving 11 bases between the germline ends. CDR3 length equals 13 residues.

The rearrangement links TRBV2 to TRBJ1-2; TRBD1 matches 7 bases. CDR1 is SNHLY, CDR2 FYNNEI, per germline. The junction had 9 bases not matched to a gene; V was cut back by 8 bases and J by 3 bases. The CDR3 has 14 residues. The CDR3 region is CASRDLTGDYGYTF. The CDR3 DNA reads TGTGCCAGCCGAGACTTAACAGGGGACTATGGCTACACCTTC.

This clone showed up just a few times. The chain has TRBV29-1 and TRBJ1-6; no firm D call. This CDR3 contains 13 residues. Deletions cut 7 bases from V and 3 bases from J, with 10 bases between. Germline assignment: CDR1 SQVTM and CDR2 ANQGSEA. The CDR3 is CSAQENYNSPLHF. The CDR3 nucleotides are TGCAGCGCGCAGGAAAACTATAATTCACCCCTCCACTTT.

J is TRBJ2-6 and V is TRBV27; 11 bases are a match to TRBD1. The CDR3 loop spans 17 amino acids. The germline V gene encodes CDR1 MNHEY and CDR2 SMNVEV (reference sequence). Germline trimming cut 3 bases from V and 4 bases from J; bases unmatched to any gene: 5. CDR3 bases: TGTGCCAGCAGTTTCGGGACAGGGGGAAACGGGGCCAACGTCCTGACTTTC. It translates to CASSFGTGGNGANVLTF.

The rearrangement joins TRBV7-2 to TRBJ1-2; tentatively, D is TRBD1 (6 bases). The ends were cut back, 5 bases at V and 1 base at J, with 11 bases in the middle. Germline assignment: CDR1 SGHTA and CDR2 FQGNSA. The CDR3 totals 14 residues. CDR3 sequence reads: CASSNRQDNYGYTF. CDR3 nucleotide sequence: TGTGCCAGCAGCAACCGACAGGATAACTATGGCTACACCTTC. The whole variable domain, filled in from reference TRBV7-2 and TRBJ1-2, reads GAGVSQSPSNKVTEKGKDVELRCDPISGHTALYWYRQSLGQGLEFLIYFQGNSAPDKSGLPSDRFSAERTGGSVSTLTIQRTQQEDSAVYLCASSNRQDNYGYTFGSGTRLTVV.

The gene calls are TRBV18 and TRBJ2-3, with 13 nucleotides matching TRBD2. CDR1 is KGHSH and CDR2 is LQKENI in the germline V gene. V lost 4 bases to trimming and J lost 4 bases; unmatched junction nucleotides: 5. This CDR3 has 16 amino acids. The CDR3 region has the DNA TGTGCCAGCTCACTGGGGACTAGCGGGGCTGCAGATACGCAGTATTTT. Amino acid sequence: CASSLGTSGAADTQYF.